The rows below give T cell receptor beta chains drawn from one sample of a study of Ad26.COV2.S vaccination and SARS-CoV-2 variants. Data came from immunoSEQ multiplex PCR; TCRdb stores just in-frame clones and leaves some out. The sample has some 450,000 clones, 90% seen once. This sample comprised peripheral blood, obtained in a trial of Ad26.COV2.S vaccine versus placebo. These receptors all stem from a person aged 18 to 65 who received the Ad26.COV2.S COVID-19 vaccine or a placebo. The CDR3 runs from the conserved cysteine through the conserved F or W. Fields, in order: clone size, V gene, J gene, D gene, CDR3 DNA, CDR3 protein. D genes are given only for firm matches. A row's size may be missing; if present it is once, few, many or a size class.

>NA|TRBV29-1|TRBJ2-5|TRBD2
TGCAGCTATATCCCCCGGGAGGGGCCTCAGACCCAGTACTTC
CSYIPREGPQTQYF
>NA|TRBV7-6|TRBJ2-3|TRBD2
TGTGCCAGCAGCAAAGGACTAGCGGGAGGCACAGATACGCAGTATTTT
CASSKGLAGGTDTQYF
>NA|TRBV28|TRBJ2-1|TRBD1
TGTGCCAGCAGCCTACCGGGACAGTTTTACAATGAGCAGTTCTTC
CASSLPGQFYNEQFF
>NA|TRBV7-2|TRBJ1-1|NA
TGTGCCAGCAGCTATCATACGGTCACTGAAGCTTTCTTT
CASSYHTVTEAFF
>NA|TRBV3-1/TRBV3-2|TRBJ2-5|TRBD2
TGTGCCAGCAGCCCCCCGGGACTAGCGGGACAAGAGACCCAGTACTTC
CASSPPGLAGQETQYF
>NA|TRBV19|TRBJ1-3|NA
TGTGCCAGTAGTAGTCTCTACTCTGGAAACACCATATATTTT
CASSSLYSGNTIYF
>NA|TRBV19|TRBJ1-4|TRBD1
TGTGCCAGTAGTACGAATTTTTTCGGGACAGGGTACGAAAAACTGTTTTTT
CASSTNFFGTGYEKLFF
>few|TRBV6-2/TRBV6-3|TRBJ2-4|TRBD1
TGTGCCAGCAGTCAAAACCTCGGGACAGGGGGTCGGAACATTCAGTACTTC
CASSQNLGTGGRNIQYF
>NA|TRBV29-1|TRBJ2-5|TRBD1
TGCAGCGCGGGACAGGGGGTAAAAGAGACCCAGTACTTC
CSAGQGVKETQYF
>NA|TRBV6-1|TRBJ2-5|TRBD2
TGTGCCAGCAGTGAAGCGGGGCTAGCGGGACAAGAGACCCAGTACTTC
CASSEAGLAGQETQYF
>NA|TRBV7-2|TRBJ2-5|TRBD2
TGTGCCAGCAGCTTGACGGGACTAGCTGAAACCCAGTACTTC
CASSLTGLAETQYF
>NA|TRBV28|TRBJ1-5|TRBD1
TGTGCCAGCAGTTTGGGGGGACAGGGGACCCGAGGGCCCCAGCATTTT
CASSLGGQGTRGPQHF
>NA|TRBV19|TRBJ2-7|TRBD2
TGTGCCAGTAGTATTCGACTAGCGAGCTCCTACGAGCAGTACTTC
CASSIRLASSYEQYF
>NA|TRBV28|TRBJ1-1|TRBD1
TGTGCCAGCAGTTGGGGGCAGGGGGGCACTGAAGCTTTCTTT
CASSWGQGGTEAFF
>NA|TRBV11-2|TRBJ2-7|TRBD2
TGTGCCAGCAGTGCGGGAGGGGTCTACGAGCAGTACTTC
CASSAGGVYEQYF
>NA|TRBV4-2|TRBJ1-4|NA
TGTGCCAGCAGCCAGCAGGCCCTTACGGATAGAGAAAAACTGTTTTTT
CASSQQALTDREKLFF
>NA|TRBV5-1|TRBJ2-7|TRBD2
TGCGCCAGCAGCTTACCGCGGGAGGGCTCCTACGAGCAGTACTTC
CASSLPREGSYEQYF
>NA|TRBV7-2|TRBJ2-7|NA
TGTGCCAGCAGCTTAGACGGAGGGGGGGCCTACGAGCAGTACTTC
CASSLDGGGAYEQYF
>NA|TRBV7-8|TRBJ2-3|TRBD2
TGTGCCAGCAGCTTAGGGGAGACTAGCGGGAGTCGTACAGATACGCAGTATTTT
CASSLGETSGSRTDTQYF
>NA|TRBV28|TRBJ2-7|TRBD2
TGTGCCAGCAGTCGGACTAGCGGCTCCTACGAGCAGTACTTC
CASSRTSGSYEQYF
>NA|TRBV11-3|TRBJ2-4|TRBD2
TGTGCCAGCAGCCCCTACCGACTAGCGGGAGGGCCGGGAAACATTCAGTACTTC
CASSPYRLAGGPGNIQYF
>NA|TRBV11-2|TRBJ2-1|TRBD2
TGTGCCAGCAGCTTAGGTGAGAGGCAGCGGGGAGAGCAGTTCTTC
CASSLGERQRGEQFF
>once|TRBV7-2|TRBJ2-1|NA
TGTGCCAGCAGCCTAGCCCGTCGTGTGCAGGGCTCCTACAATGAGCAGTTCTTC
CASSLARRVQGSYNEQFF
>NA|TRBV19|TRBJ1-2|TRBD1
TGTGCCAGTAGCCCTACAGGGGGTGGCTACACCTTC
CASSPTGGGYTF
>NA|TRBV4-2|TRBJ2-7|TRBD1
TGTGCCAGCACCGCCGGGACAGGCTCCTACGAGCAGTACTTC
CASTAGTGSYEQYF
>NA|TRBV12-3/TRBV12-4|TRBJ2-7|TRBD1
TGTGCCAGCAGGGACAGGGGGGTGCAGTACTTC
CASRDRGVQYF
>once|TRBV27|TRBJ1-6|NA
TGTGCCACTAGGACGTTTAATTCACCCCTCCACTTT
CATRTFNSPLHF
>NA|TRBV4-2|TRBJ2-1|NA
TGTGCCAGCAGCCAGGACTACAATGAGCAGTTCTTC
CASSQDYNEQFF
>NA|TRBV5-4|TRBJ2-1|TRBD1
TGTGCCAGCAGCTTGGGACAGGGCAATGAGCAGTTCTTC
CASSLGQGNEQFF
>NA|TRBV5-6|TRBJ2-7|NA
TGTGCCAGCAGCTTGGGAGGCACGTGGTACTTC
CASSLGGTWYF
>NA|TRBV7-2|TRBJ2-3|TRBD2
TGTGCCAGCAGTCAGGGACTAGCGTTCACAGATACGCAGTATTTT
CASSQGLAFTDTQYF
>NA|TRBV10-3|TRBJ1-3|NA
TGTGCCATCAGTGCCACTTGGGGCTTGATCGGAAACACCATATATTTT
CAISATWGLIGNTIYF
>NA|TRBV6-2/TRBV6-3|TRBJ2-3|NA
TGTGCCAGCAGTTACTCGTCCAAGTGGGATACGCAGTATTTT
CASSYSSKWDTQYF
>NA|TRBV20-1|TRBJ2-1|NA
TGCAGTGCTAGTAGGTCTCCACTGTACAATGAGCAGTTCTTC
CSASRSPLYNEQFF
>NA|TRBV11-3|TRBJ1-2|TRBD1
TGTGCCAGCAGCCCCAGGGGGGGAACCTTC
CASSPRGGTF
>NA|TRBV5-5|TRBJ2-7|NA
TGTGCCAGCAGCTTCGGCCCAAGCGGGCAGTACTTC
CASSFGPSGQYF
>once|TRBV11-2|TRBJ2-7|TRBD2
TGTGCCAGCAGAGCTCTAGCGGGAGGTTCCTACGAGCAGTACTTC
CASRALAGGSYEQYF
>NA|TRBV11-2|TRBJ2-1|NA
TGTGCCAGCAGCTTCCGGGGGACGGGAGAGCAGTTCTTC
CASSFRGTGEQFF
>NA|TRBV5-1|TRBJ2-2|NA
TGCGCCAGCAGCTTGGTGGGGGCGCAGAACACCGGGGAGCTGTTTTTT
CASSLVGAQNTGELFF
>once|TRBV6-2/TRBV6-3|TRBJ2-1|TRBD2
TGTGCCAGCAGTTATCCGGGGCGCGGGAGGGCCGACAATGAGCAGTTCTTC
CASSYPGRGRADNEQFF
>NA|TRBV3-1/TRBV3-2|TRBJ2-3|TRBD1
TGTGCCAGCAGCCCGGGACAGGGGGGAGATACGCAGTATTTT
CASSPGQGGDTQYF
>NA|TRBV7-2|TRBJ2-7|NA
TGTGCCAGCAGCTTGAGGCCGGGCCTCTACGAGCAGTACTTC
CASSLRPGLYEQYF
>NA|TRBV5-1|TRBJ1-3|NA
TGCGCCAGCAGCTCCGACCTTGGAAACACCATATATTTT
CASSSDLGNTIYF
>NA|TRBV6-5|TRBJ2-3|NA
TGTGCCAGCAGCCTCCACTGGTTTAGCACAGATACGCAGTATTTT
CASSLHWFSTDTQYF
>NA|TRBV11-3|TRBJ2-3|NA
TGTGCCAGCAGCTTAGGCGGAGGCACAGATACGCAGTATTTT
CASSLGGGTDTQYF
>once|TRBV27|TRBJ2-6|TRBD1
TGTGCCAGCAGTTCTAGACAGGGGTGGGTCACTGGGGCCAACGTCCTGACTTTC
CASSSRQGWVTGANVLTF
>NA|TRBV9|TRBJ2-1|NA
TGTGCCAGCGCGAGGAAAACGACCGATGAGCAGTTCTTC
CASARKTTDEQFF
>once|TRBV28|TRBJ2-1|TRBD2
TGTGCCAGCAGTCGACTAGCGGGAGGGCTTAATGAGCAGTTCTTC
CASSRLAGGLNEQFF
>NA|TRBV5-1|TRBJ2-3|NA
TGCGCCAGCAGCTTGAGGGGGGATACGCAGTATTTT
CASSLRGDTQYF
>NA|TRBV18|TRBJ2-7|NA
TGTGCCAGCTCACCATACCCGACACCTGGGGGCTACGAGCAGTACTTC
CASSPYPTPGGYEQYF
>NA|TRBV5-4|TRBJ2-3|NA
TGTGCCAGCAGCTTGGTACTCACAGATACGCAGTATTTT
CASSLVLTDTQYF
>NA|TRBV6-5|TRBJ1-5|NA
TGTGCCAGCACCATGACGGCGTATAGCAATCAGCCCCAGCATTTT
CASTMTAYSNQPQHF
>once|TRBV21-1|TRBJ2-3|NA
TGTGCCAGCAGCAAACGGGACAGACTCCTCACAGATACGCAGTATTTT
CASSKRDRLLTDTQYF
>NA|TRBV7-9|TRBJ1-2|NA
TGTGCCAGCAGCTTAAGTTTCAGGGACTACAACTATGGCTACACCTTC
CASSLSFRDYNYGYTF
>NA|TRBV7-9|TRBJ2-7|NA
TGTGCCAGCAGCTTAGGGGGTCTAAACTGGTACGAGCAGTACTTC
CASSLGGLNWYEQYF
>once|TRBV5-1|TRBJ1-5|NA
TGCGCCAGCAGCCCAGAAGGGCAGCCCCAGCATTTT
CASSPEGQPQHF
>once|TRBV12-3/TRBV12-4|TRBJ2-3|NA
TGTGCCAGCACCCGAGGGGCTGGAGATACGCAGTATTTT
CASTRGAGDTQYF
>NA|TRBV27|TRBJ2-5|TRBD2
TGTGCCAGACTCCTAGGCAGGAGGGGCGGGGGATTTGTGACCCAGTACTTC
CARLLGRRGGGFVTQYF